This entry lists 9 T cell receptor beta chains sequenced from one sample in a study of T cell responses to AZD1222 COVID-19 vaccine. Profiling relied on immunoSEQ multiplex PCR, and the TCRdb table lists in-frame clones only, not all of them. The sample yields 95,000 to 150,000 clones, approximately 85% seen once. The sequences come from peripheral blood, collected on day 0 of AZD1222 vaccination. Receptors were obtained from an adult in good health.

The V gene is TRBV5-5, the J gene TRBJ1-4; a weak D match, TRBD1 (6 bases). The germline V gene has CDR1 SGHKS and CDR2 YYEKEE (reference sequence). CDR3 size: 14 residues. V was clipped by 4 bases and J by 12 bases, with 19 bases between them. The CDR3 protein is CASSLGARTDQLFF. The CDR3 region has the DNA TGTGCCAGCAGCCTGGGGGCTCGGACAGATCAACTGTTTTTT.

This chain connects TRBV7-6 to TRBJ2-1, with TRBD2 matching 10 bases. The germline gives CDR1 SGHVS, CDR2 FNYEAQ. The junction had 8 bases not matched to a gene; V was cut back by 5 bases and J by 7 bases. There are 15 residues in the CDR3. As DNA, the CDR3 is TGTGCCAGCAGCCAGAGCGGGGGGGCGAAGAATGAGCAGTTCTTC. Its translation is CASSQSGGAKNEQFF.

This clone was detected a few times. V is TRBV4-2 and J is TRBJ2-1, with a possible D match to TRBD2 (6 bases). With 0 bases removed from V and 16 bases from J, the gap between germline ends came to 19 bases. Germline CDR1 LGHNA, CDR2 YNFKEQ. There are 14 residues in the CDR3. The CDR3 sequence: CASSQDLSSSGFFF. CDR3 sequence (DNA): TGTGCCAGCAGCCAAGATTTGAGTAGCAGCGGGTTCTTCTTC.

This clone was picked up many times. The chain recombines TRBV19 with TRBJ1-4; D gene unclear. The CDR3 has 14 residues. Germline values: CDR1 LNHDA, CDR2 SQIVND (reference sequence). The V end lost 5 bases, the J end lost 6 bases, and 13 bases lay between the germline ends. The CDR3 DNA follows: TGTGCCAGTAGTCCCGGACGGTACCATGAAAAACTGTTTTTT. Protein product: CASSPGRYHEKLFF. Complete variable domain (other parts from reference TRBV19 and TRBJ1-4): DGGITQSPKYLFRKEGQNVTLSCEQNLNHDAMYWYRQDPGQGLRLIYYSQIVNDFQKGDIAEGYSVSREKKESFPLTVTSAQKNPTAFYLCASSPGRYHEKLFFGSGTQLSVL.

The chain recombines TRBV12-3 or TRBV12-4 with TRBJ2-2, with D unclear. The CDR3 is 13 amino acids. V was pared by 5 bases and J by 7 bases, with 11 bases between. This chain's CDR3 is CASSIVRGGELFF. The CDR3 DNA follows: TGTGCCAGCAGTATAGTTCGCGGCGGGGAGCTGTTTTTT.

The chain is built from TRBV19 and TRBJ1-1; 7 bases match TRBD1. The CDR3 has 15 residues. Germline V gene data show CDR1 as LNHDA and CDR2 as SQIVND (reference sequence). V lost 7 bases to trimming and J lost 6 bases; unmatched junction nucleotides: 14. The DNA for the CDR3 is TGTGCCAGTAACGGAATAGAGACAGGGAGATCTGAAGCTTTCTTT. It yields the protein CASNGIETGRSEAFF.

Concerning this clone itself: The same CDR3 can be traced to other DNA sequences in this sample. This chain connects TRBV4-1 to TRBJ2-7; D is undetermined. Trimming cost V 0 bases and J 2 bases, with 2 bases left between them. The CDR3 loop spans 12 amino acids. Germline V lookup: CDR1 MGHRA, CDR2 YSYEKL. The CDR3, as DNA: TGCGCCAGCAGCCAAGATCCCTACGAGCAGTACTTC. Protein: CASSQDPYEQYF.

This clone was observed a single time. The chain is built from TRBV18 and TRBJ2-7; no clear D gene. Looked up from germline, CDR1 is KGHSH and CDR2 is LQKENI. Trimming took 3 bases from V and 6 from J, leaving 12 bases between them. This CDR3 comprises 13 residues. The CDR3 DNA follows: TGTGCCAGCTCACCCCTTAGTGACGGCGAGCAGTACTTC. Protein sequence: CASSPLSDGEQYF.

CDR3 nucleotides: TGTGCCAGCAGTGACCCTCCCGGACAGGGGACCGGGGAGCTGTTTTTT. This translates into CASSDPPGQGTGELFF. The rearrangement joins TRBV6-4 to TRBJ2-2; 9 positions match TRBD1. Germline loops: CDR1 MRHNA, CDR2 SNTAGT. The V gene end was trimmed by 2 bases and the J gene end by 5 bases; junction bases not matched to a gene: 6. The CDR3 covers 16 residues.